These 10 T cell receptor beta chains were sequenced from one sample in a study of T-cell memory formation after mild COVID-19. TCRdb re-derived calls from the 5' RACE reads in MiXCR, one entry per CDR3 protein. Altogether some 180,000 distinct CDR3 sequences are present, approximately 17% being singletons, with the ten largest covering roughly 3.8%. The source material was PBMCs or a T cell subset sorted from them (not recorded which). These receptors all stem from a man younger than 30 who had mild COVID-19 (a few samples of this study predate the infection). Cell type and time point are not known.

This clonotype was picked up a small number of times. The V and J genes are TRBV7-2 and TRBJ1-6, with 9 nucleotides matching TRBD1. The CDR3 is 16 amino acids. The V and J ends lost 1 base and 10 bases, in that order; junction bases with no gene match: 8. CDR1 SGHTA and CDR2 FQGNSA come from the germline V gene. The CDR3: CASSLDRGLSLSPLHF. CDR3 sequence (DNA): TGTGCCAGCAGCTTAGACAGGGGGCTAAGTTTGTCACCCCTCCACTTT.

The sample holds one count of this clonotype. J is TRBJ1-3 and V is TRBV30, with D perhaps matching TRBD1 (5 bases). Trimming pared 2 bases from V and 8 bases from J, leaving 13 bases between. This CDR3 comprises 13 residues. Germline assignment: CDR1 GTSNPN and CDR2 SVGIG (reference sequence). CDR3 DNA: TGTGCCTGGAGTTTGTTGGTGGGGGACACCATATATTTT. Its translation is CAWSLLVGDTIYF.

This chain links TRBV5-1 with TRBJ2-7; 11 bases fit TRBD2. This CDR3 comprises 14 residues. The V and J ends lost 4 bases and 6 bases, in that order; junction bases with no gene match: 6. The germline V gene has CDR1 SGHRS and CDR2 YFSETQ. This CDR3 reads CASSPGTSGLEQYF. The CDR3 nucleotides read TGCGCCAGCAGCCCCGGGACTAGCGGTCTCGAGCAGTACTTC.

V and J are TRBV20-1 and TRBJ2-5; 8 bases are a match to TRBD1. V dropped 5 bases and J dropped 1; count of bases not matched to a gene: 3. The CDR3 has 13 residues. From germline, CDR1 is DFQATT and CDR2 SNEGSKA (reference sequence). The DNA for the CDR3 is TGCAGTGCTGAGGACAGGGTCCAAGAGACCCAGTACTTC. It is translated as CSAEDRVQETQYF.

The rearrangement joins TRBV7-2 to TRBJ2-5, with D possibly being TRBD1 (5 bases). Germline-derived CDR1 and CDR2 are SGHTA and FQGNSA. This CDR3 spans 13 amino acids. The germline V and J ends were trimmed by 5 bases and 3 bases, with 10 bases remaining between them. CDR3 DNA: TGTGCCAGCAGCAAAGACAGCGAAGAGACCCAGTACTTC. This gives the protein CASSKDSEETQYF.

The chain recombines TRBV20-1 with TRBJ2-4; possibly TRBD2 for D (5 bases). The CDR3 runs to 14 residues. The V gene lost 0 bases and the J gene lost 6 bases, with 12 bases spanning the gap. The germline CDR1 and CDR2 sequences are DFQATT and SNEGSKA (reference sequence). The CDR3, as DNA: TGCAGTGCTAGAGATTCTACGGGAATAAACATTCAGTACTTC. Protein sequence: CSARDSTGINIQYF.

J is TRBJ2-1 and V is TRBV11-2; D remains ambiguous. CDR1 SGHAT and CDR2 FQNNGV come from the germline V gene. The CDR3 covers 12 residues. The V end was cut by 6 bases, the J end by 7 bases, with 10 bases between. The CDR3 DNA reads as TGTGCCAGCAGGCCCACATGGAATGAGCAGTTCTTC. Translated: CASRPTWNEQFF. Together with reference TRBV11-2 and TRBJ2-1, the CDR3 gives the full variable domain: EAGVAQSPRYKIIEKRQSVAFWCNPISGHATLYWYQQILGQGPKLLIQFQNNGVVDDSQLPKDRFSAERLKGVDSTLKIQPAKLEDSAVYLCASRPTWNEQFFGPGTRLTVL.

The rearrangement uses TRBV20-1 and TRBJ1-2, with a weak D call TRBD1 (6 bases). Germline-derived CDR1 and CDR2 are DFQATT and SNEGSKA (reference sequence). V lost 6 bases and J lost 4, with 12 bases in between. The CDR3 sequence is 12 residues long. CDR3 region: CSAGDRTYGYTF. The CDR3 coding sequence is TGCAGTGCCGGTGACAGGACCTATGGCTACACCTTC.

In this sample, this clonotype turned up many times. V gene TRBV7-9 combines with J gene TRBJ2-1, with D hard to call. Trimming pared 0 bases from V and 6 bases from J, leaving 6 bases between. CDR1 SEHNR and CDR2 FQNEAQ come from the germline V gene (reference sequence). The CDR3 contains 13 residues. CDR3: CASSLASSNEQFF. The CDR3 DNA sequence: TGTGCCAGCAGCTTAGCCTCGTCCAATGAGCAGTTCTTC.

This clonotype came up a few times. The rearrangement joins TRBV3-1 to TRBJ2-3, with D perhaps matching TRBD1 (6 bases). This CDR3 is built from 14 residues. V was cut by 4 bases and J by 5 bases, with 13 bases left in between. The germline V gene has CDR1 LGHDT and CDR2 YNNKEL (reference sequence). As DNA, the CDR3 is TGTGCCAGCAGCCGATACAGGGTAGGAGATACGCAGTATTTT. As protein: CASSRYRVGDTQYF.